A single TCR beta chain is shown here with its context. The data belong to a study of blood T cell repertoires in COVID-19. Study details: COVID-19 samples collected from the United States, Italy and Spain covered acute and convalescent phases.

Ages ranged from roughly 18 to 100 years, with residence in fewer than 25 US areas. Cohorts were determined from participant-reported clinical history. In the original analysis: Nucleated cell number was recorded as an estimate derived from reference gene primer amplification. Profiling relied on immunoSEQ multiplex PCR, and the TCRdb table lists in-frame clones only, not all of them. That table gives V, J and clone size, and the DNA gave D and trimming. This sample carries around 300,000 clones, roughly 90% of them seen once, and the ten largest clones take 2.5% to 3%. The J segment lost 2 bases and the V segment lost 0 bases, leaving 8 bases of the junction unmatched. The CDR3 is 18 residues long. Germline lookup yields CDR1 MGHRA and CDR2 YSYEKL.

The chain carries TRBV4-1 and TRBJ2-7, with 12 bases matching TRBD2. Sample: PBMCs or T cells enriched from blood (not recorded which). The TCR comes from a woman aged 45-60 years who had recovered from COVID-19. The CDR3 sequence is CASSQEDLAGGRAYEQYF. The CDR3 DNA reads as TGCGCCAGCAGCCAAGAAGATCTAGCGGGAGGGAGGGCCTACGAGCAGTACTTC.